This TCR beta chain was captured in a study of shared clonotypes between healthy human individuals. Whole-study results and caveats: Across subsets, estimated richness was generally greater for naive than for memory populations. The authors sampled blood alone, and tissue repertoires likely differ.

The naive CD8 subset, CD45RO-negative cells positively selected for CCR7, excluded terminally differentiated effector memory CD45RA+ cells. In this sample, this clone turned up once. Antigen unknown. Profiled with immunoSEQ multiplex PCR; TCRdb holds only in-frame clones, not every one. The repertoire has roughly 2,000,000 clones, roughly 95% of them found once; the top ten carry under 1.5%. The CDR3 is made up of 17 amino acids. Germline CDR1 is SGHTA and CDR2 is FQGNSA. Trimming shortened V by 4 bases and J by 5 bases, and 21 bases separated the two germline ends. Sample: naive CD8+ T cells sorted from blood. The TCR originated in a man in his late teens or twenties in good health. This sequence joins TRBV7-2 and TRBJ2-1; D is ambiguous. The CDR3: CASSWEGRPFKHNEQFF. In nucleotides, the CDR3 is TGTGCCAGCAGCTGGGAAGGACGGCCCTTTAAGCACAATGAGCAGTTCTTC.